Below, one TCR beta chain is given with its context. Its cognate antigen is unknown. This entry belongs to a study of T cell repertoires in cytomegalovirus infection. The CDR3 covers 15 residues. Germline loops: CDR1 SGDLS, CDR2 YYNGEE. V was cut by 3 bases and J by 7 bases, with 16 bases left in between. A single record per CDR3 protein comes from TCRdb applying MiXCR to the reads. Of about 830,000 distinct CDR3 sequences in the sample, less than 35% were seen once. Study-wide results and limits: The response measured ex vivo was dominated by TCR beta clonotypes (HLA-C-restricted and CMV-specific).

Sample: cultured CD8+ T cells from PBMCs, taken from culture after CMV antigen stimulation. This receptor was taken from a human donor in good health (CMV status not recorded). Some clones in this sample may be carry-over from other donors' samples. The rearrangement uses TRBV9 and TRBJ1-4, with unresolved D. The DNA for the CDR3 is TGTGCCAGCAGCGCTCTTCGAGGCCGAGGTGAAAAACTGTTTTTT. Protein sequence: CASSALRGRGEKLFF. The complete variable domain, with remaining parts taken from reference TRBV9 and TRBJ1-4, reads DSGVTQTPKHLITATGQRVTLRCSPRSGDLSVYWYQQSLDQGLQFLIQYYNGEERAKGNILERFSAQQFPDLHSELNLSSLELGDSALYFCASSALRGRGEKLFFGSGTQLSVL.